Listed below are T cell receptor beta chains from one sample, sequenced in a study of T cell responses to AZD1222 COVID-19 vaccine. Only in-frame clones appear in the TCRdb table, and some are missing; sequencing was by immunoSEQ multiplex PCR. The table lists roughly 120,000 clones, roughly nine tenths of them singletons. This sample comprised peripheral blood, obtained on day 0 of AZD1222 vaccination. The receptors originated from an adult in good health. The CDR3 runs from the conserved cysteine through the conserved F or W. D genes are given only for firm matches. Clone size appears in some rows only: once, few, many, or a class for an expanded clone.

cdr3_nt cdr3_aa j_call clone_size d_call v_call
TGCGCCAGCAGCTTGGAGGTGAGCGAGCAGTACTTC CASSLEVSEQYF TRBJ2-7 NA NA TRBV5-1
TGTGCCACCAGTGATTCCACAAATTACATATATGGCTACACCTTC CATSDSTNYIYGYTF TRBJ1-2 once NA TRBV24-1
TGTGCCAGCAGCGGCCCCGGGAAGGGGGACACACAAGGCACTGAAGCTTTCTTT CASSGPGKGDTQGTEAFF TRBJ1-1 few NA TRBV7-2
TGTGCCAGCAGTGAACACAGGGACGCTGAAGCTTTCTTT CASSEHRDAEAFF TRBJ1-1 NA NA TRBV6-1
TGTGCCAGCAGTTTATCTGGACCCCATCAGCCCCAGCATTTT CASSLSGPHQPQHF TRBJ1-5 NA NA TRBV27
TGTGCCATCAGGGCAGACCAGGGGCCCCAGCATTTT CAIRADQGPQHF TRBJ1-5 NA NA TRBV24-1
TGCGCCAGCAGACTGGCTGGGACAGGGGTAGGCTATGGCTACACCTTC CASRLAGTGVGYGYTF TRBJ1-2 NA TRBD1 TRBV5-1
TGTGCCACCAGCAGAGAAACAGGCTCCTACGAGCAGTACTTC CATSRETGSYEQYF TRBJ2-7 NA NA TRBV15
TGTGCCAGTACCCCAGGGACTAGCGGACCTACAGGGAGCTACAATGAGCAGTTCTTC CASTPGTSGPTGSYNEQFF TRBJ2-1 NA TRBD2 TRBV19
TGTGCCATCAAGGGGTCATATAATTCACCCCTCCACTTT CAIKGSYNSPLHF TRBJ1-6 NA NA TRBV10-3
TGCGCCAGCACCCACGGGGGACAGCTTACCGAAAAACTGTTTTTT CASTHGGQLTEKLFF TRBJ1-4 NA TRBD1 TRBV5-1
TGTGCCAGCAGCCGGGGACTTCGGCAGCCCCAGCATTTT CASSRGLRQPQHF TRBJ1-5 NA NA TRBV3-1/TRBV3-2
TGTGCCAGCAGCTTAGATAGCTGGGGGTGGACAGATACGCAGTATTTT CASSLDSWGWTDTQYF TRBJ2-3 once NA TRBV11-2
TGTGCCACCAGCAGAGATTTCGGGACCTATAATTCACCCCTCCACTTT CATSRDFGTYNSPLHF TRBJ1-6 NA NA TRBV15
TGCGCCAGCAGTCAATTTAGGCGGAGAATATATTTT CASSQFRRRIYF TRBJ1-3 NA NA TRBV23-1
TGTGCCAGCAGCTTGGTAGCGGCCTGGAGAGAGCAGTACTTC CASSLVAAWREQYF TRBJ2-7 NA NA TRBV5-6
TGTGCCAGCAGCAAGTTGGGCGGTCAGCCCCAGCATTTT CASSKLGGQPQHF TRBJ1-5 NA NA TRBV7-2
TGTGCCTGGACCCGGGACTCCTTCTACGAGCAGTACTTC CAWTRDSFYEQYF TRBJ2-7 NA NA TRBV30
TGTGCCAGCAGCTTAAGGGATGGCCCTGAAGCTTTCTTT CASSLRDGPEAFF TRBJ1-1 NA NA TRBV7-2
TGTGCCTGGAGTTCCCCAGGGTTAGAGCAGTTCTTC CAWSSPGLEQFF TRBJ2-1 few NA TRBV30
TGTGCCAGCTCGCGAAACAGGGGGCCGGGTGATGGCTACACCTTC CASSRNRGPGDGYTF TRBJ1-2 NA TRBD1 TRBV18
TGTGCCAGCAGCTTGAGGACTGGACAGTTTGAAGCTTTCTTT CASSLRTGQFEAFF TRBJ1-1 NA NA TRBV11-2
TGTGCCAGTAGTATGCGGTTTCAGCCCCAGCATTTT CASSMRFQPQHF TRBJ1-5 NA NA TRBV19
TGTGCCAGCACCTTGGGTACCTACAATGAGCAGTTCTTC CASTLGTYNEQFF TRBJ2-1 NA NA TRBV12-3/TRBV12-4
TGTGCCAGTGGGACATCTAACTATGGCTACACCTTC CASGTSNYGYTF TRBJ1-2 once NA TRBV19
TGTGCCAGCAGCAGAGACAGGGGTCTTTCGGAGACCCAGTACTTC CASSRDRGLSETQYF TRBJ2-5 NA TRBD1 TRBV5-6
TGTGCCAGCACTCCGCAGGGAGGGCCTAATGAAAAACTGTTTTTT CASTPQGGPNEKLFF TRBJ1-4 NA NA TRBV2
TGTGCCAGCAGCGTAGGCACAGTTCAGCCCCAGCATTTT CASSVGTVQPQHF TRBJ1-5 NA NA TRBV9
TGTGCCAGCAGCCAAGTACAGGGGAGGTACGAGCAGTACTTC CASSQVQGRYEQYF TRBJ2-7 NA NA TRBV3-1/TRBV3-2
TGTGCCAGCAGCCCCCCCGTGACAGGAGGGGCCCAGTACTTC CASSPPVTGGAQYF TRBJ2-5 NA NA TRBV3-1/TRBV3-2
TGTGCCAGCAGCCAAGCAGGGGGCACTGAAGCTTTCTTT CASSQAGGTEAFF TRBJ1-1 NA TRBD1 TRBV14
TGTGCCAGCAGCCGCCATAGCTATGGCTACACCTTC CASSRHSYGYTF TRBJ1-2 NA NA TRBV3-1/TRBV3-2
TGTGCCAGCAGCCAACAGGGACAGGCTGGTACTGAAGCTTTCTTT CASSQQGQAGTEAFF TRBJ1-1 NA TRBD1 TRBV16
TGTGCCAGCAGCTTAGGGGTAGCGGGAGCACACTACGAGCAGTACTTC CASSLGVAGAHYEQYF TRBJ2-7 NA TRBD2 TRBV11-2
TGTGCCATCAGTTCAACGATCCGGGACAGGGATTATGGCTACACCTTC CAISSTIRDRDYGYTF TRBJ1-2 NA TRBD1 TRBV10-3
TGTGCCTGGAGTGTACTAATCTCTGGAAACACCATATATTTT CAWSVLISGNTIYF TRBJ1-3 NA NA TRBV30
TGTGCCAGCTCACAGGGACTAGCGGAAGGGAATTATGAGCAGTTCTTC CASSQGLAEGNYEQFF TRBJ2-1 NA TRBD2 TRBV18
TGTGCCTGCCTACAGGGATCGTTCGAGCAGTACTTC CACLQGSFEQYF TRBJ2-7 NA NA TRBV30
TGTGCCAGCAGTAGCACAGATACGCAGTATTTT CASSSTDTQYF TRBJ2-3 NA NA TRBV9
TGCGCCAGCAGCTTGGGGGACAGGGGCACTGAAGCTTTCTTT CASSLGDRGTEAFF TRBJ1-1 NA TRBD1 TRBV5-1
TGTGCCAGCAGTACGACAGGAAATGTTGTCGAGCAGTACTTC CASSTTGNVVEQYF TRBJ2-7 NA NA TRBV27
TGCGCCAGCAGTCCGGGACAGTCGAACACTGAAGCTTTCTTT CASSPGQSNTEAFF TRBJ1-1 NA TRBD1 TRBV10-2
TGTGCCAGTAGTATCGAAGCCTTTGAGAGCTCCTACAATGAGCAGTTCTTC CASSIEAFESSYNEQFF TRBJ2-1 NA NA TRBV19
TGCGCCAGCAGCATCTTGGGGGACAGGGGCAATTCACCCCTCCACTTT CASSILGDRGNSPLHF TRBJ1-6 once TRBD1 TRBV5-1
TGTGCCAGCAGCTGGGCGGCTGCAACTAATGAAAAACTGTTTTTT CASSWAAATNEKLFF TRBJ1-4 NA NA TRBV6-6
TGTGCCAGCAGCCAAGCCAGGTCTTCCTACGAGCAGTACTTC CASSQARSSYEQYF TRBJ2-7 NA NA TRBV3-1/TRBV3-2
TGTGCCAGCAGCTTATGGGGGAAAGAGACCCAGTACTTC CASSLWGKETQYF TRBJ2-5 NA NA TRBV13
TGTGCCAGCAGCCAAATATCAGATACGCAGTATTTT CASSQISDTQYF TRBJ2-3 NA NA TRBV3-1/TRBV3-2
TGCGCCAGCAGCCAAGGGACAGGGGATCAGCCCCAGCATTTT CASSQGTGDQPQHF TRBJ1-5 NA TRBD1 TRBV4-1
TGTGCCAGCAGCTTGACCCATAGGGGTGGGGAGCAGTACTTC CASSLTHRGGEQYF TRBJ2-7 NA NA TRBV5-6
TGTGCCATCAAAGGGGAGACAGGGGGCGGGAATAATTCACCCCTCCACTTT CAIKGETGGGNNSPLHF TRBJ1-6 NA TRBD1 TRBV10-3
TGTGCCACCAGTGATACACAGGGGGCACTAATGAACAATCAGCCCCAGCATTTT CATSDTQGALMNNQPQHF TRBJ1-5 once TRBD1 TRBV24-1
TGCAGTGCTAGAGGGGGTGAGCAGTTCTTC CSARGGEQFF TRBJ2-1 NA NA TRBV20-1
TGTGCCAGCAGCCACGGACTAGCGGGGGGCGCGAACACCGGGGAGCTGTTTTTT CASSHGLAGGANTGELFF TRBJ2-2 NA TRBD2 TRBV4-2
TGCGCCAGCAGCTTGGGCCCCAGGGGCGGAAGCAATCAGCCCCAGCATTTT CASSLGPRGGSNQPQHF TRBJ1-5 NA NA TRBV5-1
TGTGCCACCAGTCCCTCGACAGTAACCTATGGCTACACCTTC CATSPSTVTYGYTF TRBJ1-2 NA NA TRBV24-1
TGTGCCAGCAGCCCCAGGGTTAACACTGAAGCTTTCTTT CASSPRVNTEAFF TRBJ1-1 NA NA TRBV3-1/TRBV3-2